The 10 T cell receptor beta chains in this list originate from one sample, sequenced in a study of blood T cell repertoires in COVID-19. Produced via immunoSEQ multiplex PCR; TCRdb's table is partial and in-frame only. The data hold 85,000 to 120,000 clones, with roughly 85% observed a single time. Input material: peripheral blood. These receptors all stem from a man in his fifties with active COVID-19.

This chain joins TRBV6-5 and TRBJ2-2, with 8 nucleotides matching TRBD2. CDR1 and CDR2 from the germline V gene are MNHEY and SVGAGI. The CDR3 is 13 amino acids. V was pared by 6 bases and J by 7 bases, with 4 bases of the junction left unmatched. The CDR3 protein is CASSREGIGELFF. The CDR3 DNA follows: TGTGCCAGCAGCCGGGAGGGGATCGGGGAGCTGTTTTTT.

The J gene is TRBJ1-2, the V gene TRBV13, with D possibly being TRBD1 (5 bases). CDR1 PRHDT and CDR2 FYEKMQ come from the germline V gene (reference sequence). This CDR3 region has 13 residues. V was cut by 5 bases and J by 4 bases, with 11 bases left in between. The CDR3 DNA reads TGTGCCAGCAGCGATAGACAGCCCTATGGCTACACCTTC. This codes for CASSDRQPYGYTF.

Here the CDR3 reads CASSSRRRDRELNEQFF. The CDR3 coding sequence is TGTGCCAGCAGCTCCCGACGTAGGGACAGGGAATTGAATGAGCAGTTCTTC. V gene TRBV7-9 combines with J gene TRBJ2-1; 9 bases align to TRBD1. The junction had 14 bases not matched to a gene; V was cut back by 4 bases and J by 7 bases. This CDR3 has 17 amino acids. Germline values: CDR1 SEHNR, CDR2 FQNEAQ (reference sequence). The entire variable domain, with the rest obtained from reference TRBV7-9 and TRBJ2-1, is as follows: DTGVSQNPRHKITKRGQNVTFRCDPISEHNRLYWYRQTLGQGPEFLTYFQNEAQLEKSRLLSDRFSAERPKGSFSTLEIQRTEQGDSAMYLCASSSRRRDRELNEQFFGPGTRLTVL.

In this sample, this clone turned up once. The gene calls are TRBV4-3 and TRBJ1-1, with a possible D match to TRBD1 (5 bases). The V end was cut by 0 bases, the J end by 4 bases, with 15 bases between. Germline V CDR1 and CDR2: LGHNA, YSLEER. This CDR3 has 16 residues. The CDR3 region has the DNA TGCGCCAGCAGCCAAGACCGCCACGGGGGGGGCACTGAAGCTTTCTTT. It translates to CASSQDRHGGGTEAFF.

The chain links TRBV7-9 to TRBJ2-7; 9 nucleotides line up with TRBD2. Germline V lookup: CDR1 SEHNR, CDR2 FQNEAQ (reference sequence). The CDR3 contains 14 residues. Trimming took 7 bases from V and 2 from J; bases not matched to a gene: 6. CDR3 DNA sequence: TGTGCCAGCACCAAAACTAGCGGGCCCTACGAGCAGTACTTC. Translating gives CASTKTSGPYEQYF.

The J gene is TRBJ2-7, the V gene TRBV3-1 (or the pseudogene TRBV3-2), with 11 bases that match TRBD2. The CDR3 runs 15 residues. Germline CDR1 is LGHDT and CDR2 is YNNKEL (reference sequence). Trimming at V came to 7 bases and at J to 0 bases, leaving 5 bases not matched to a gene. The CDR3 DNA reads as TGTGCCAGCAAACCGGGACTAGCGGTCTCCTACGAGCAGTACTTC. Its protein product is CASKPGLAVSYEQYF.

The chain is built from TRBV5-6 and TRBJ2-2, with 8 bases aligning to TRBD1. CDR1 is SGHDT and CDR2 is YYEEEE in the germline V gene. Trimming took 0 bases from V and 7 from J; bases not matched to a gene: 8. CDR3 length equals 16 residues. CDR3 protein: CASSLAFRGRFGELFF. CDR3 nucleotides: TGTGCCAGCAGCTTGGCTTTCAGGGGGCGCTTCGGGGAGCTGTTTTTT.

This clone appeared a single time. The V and J genes are TRBV7-2 and TRBJ1-3, with D unresolved. Germline V gene lookup returns CDR1 SGHTA and CDR2 FQGNSA. The CDR3 runs 13 residues. V was pared by 6 bases and J by 0 bases, with 6 bases between. In DNA, the CDR3 is TGTGCCAGCAGTCAGCGCTCTGGAAACACCATATATTTT. It is translated as CASSQRSGNTIYF.

The V call is TRBV7-9, the J call TRBJ1-1, with D tentatively TRBD1 (6 bases). Germline-derived CDR1 and CDR2 are SEHNR and FQNEAQ (reference sequence). The V and J ends lost 1 base and 3 bases respectively, with 12 bases between them. The CDR3 length is 15 residues. For the CDR3, the DNA is TGTGCCAGCAGCTTAGGACAGGTAGGGGACACTGAAGCTTTCTTT. Amino acid sequence: CASSLGQVGDTEAFF.

The rearrangement uses TRBV7-2 and TRBJ1-5, with D perhaps matching TRBD1 (6 bases). Germline lookup yields CDR1 SGHTA and CDR2 FQGNSA. V was pared by 5 bases and J by 4 bases, with 15 bases between. CDR3 length equals 15 residues. In DNA form, the CDR3 reads TGTGCCAGCAGCCTGCAGGGGTTGAATAATCAGCCCCAGCATTTT. Protein product: CASSLQGLNNQPQHF.